This T cell receptor beta chain was captured in a study of blood T cell repertoires in COVID-19. About the research overall: COVID-19 samples collected from the United States, Italy and Spain covered acute and convalescent phases.

The CDR3 contains 15 residues. With V trimmed by 5 bases and J by 2 bases, 8 bases remained unmatched. Germline V gene data show CDR1 as SNHLY and CDR2 as FYNNEI. Only in-frame clones appear in the TCRdb table, and some are missing; sequencing was by immunoSEQ multiplex PCR. The data hold 200,000 to 250,000 clones, with over 75% observed a single time. Seattle patients were enrolled during active infection and followed longitudinally. Sequenced material: peripheral blood. V is TRBV2 and J is TRBJ1-2; 7 positions agree with TRBD1. This TCR came from a man aged 45-60 years with COVID-19, enrolled during active disease. The CDR3 sequence is CASSSQGVENYGYTF. CDR3 in DNA: TGTGCCAGCAGTTCGCAGGGGGTAGAGAACTATGGCTACACCTTC.